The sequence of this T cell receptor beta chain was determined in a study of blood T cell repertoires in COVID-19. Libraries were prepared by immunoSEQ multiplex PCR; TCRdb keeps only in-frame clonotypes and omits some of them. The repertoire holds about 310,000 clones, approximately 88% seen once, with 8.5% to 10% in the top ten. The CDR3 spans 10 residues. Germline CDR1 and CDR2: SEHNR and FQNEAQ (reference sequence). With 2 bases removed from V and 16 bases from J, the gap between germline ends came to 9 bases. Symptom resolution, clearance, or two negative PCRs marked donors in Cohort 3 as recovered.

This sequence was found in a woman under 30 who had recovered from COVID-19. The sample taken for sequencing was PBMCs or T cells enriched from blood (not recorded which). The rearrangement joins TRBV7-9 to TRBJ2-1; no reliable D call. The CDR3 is CASSLLSTFF. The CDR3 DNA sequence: TGTGCCAGCAGCTTATTGTCGACATTCTTC.